One sample yielded the 26 T cell receptor beta chains listed below, sequenced in a study of blood T cell repertoires in COVID-19. The method was immunoSEQ multiplex PCR; TCRdb's version includes in-frame clones alone and lacks a portion of them. The sample holds under 140,000 clones; roughly 91% are singletons and the top ten take around 3.2%. The specimen was peripheral blood. Receptors originate from a woman between 45 and 60 years old with acute or convalescent COVID-19.

This chain connects TRBV2 to TRBJ1-1; D perhaps matches TRBD1 (5 bases). Trimming pared 4 bases from V and 13 bases from J, leaving 22 bases between. CDR1 and CDR2 from the germline V gene are SNHLY and FYNNEI. CDR3 length: 14 residues. CDR3 sequence: CASSAIRGDYGDFF. The CDR3 region has the DNA TGTGCCAGCAGTGCTATCCGCGGGGACTATGGGGATTTCTTT.

This rearrangement joins TRBV15 to TRBJ1-1; a possible D gene is TRBD1 (6 bases). Per the germline V gene, CDR1 is LNHNV and CDR2 is YYDKDF (reference sequence). Trimming pared 3 bases from V and 1 base from J, leaving 9 bases between. The CDR3 is 14 residues long. As DNA, the CDR3 is TGTGCCACCAGCAGGGGGGGGCCGAACACTGAAGCTTTCTTT. It yields the protein CATSRGGPNTEAFF.

The chain recombines TRBV5-1 with TRBJ2-3; a weak D match, TRBD2 (7 bases). V gave up 4 bases and J gave up 1 base, with 16 bases separating them. This CDR3 is 16 amino acids long. Germline V lookup: CDR1 SGHRS, CDR2 YFSETQ. The CDR3 protein is CASSGASGTRTDTQYF. As DNA, the CDR3 is TGCGCCAGCAGCGGGGCCAGCGGGACACGCACAGATACGCAGTATTTT.

The gene calls are TRBV6-5 and TRBJ1-1; D call uncertain. This CDR3 has 14 amino acids. V lost 0 bases to trimming and J lost 4 bases, with 9 bases between them. Germline V lookup: CDR1 MNHEY, CDR2 SVGAGI. CDR3 in amino acids: CASSYSGSSTEAFF. The CDR3 DNA reads TGTGCCAGCAGTTACTCCGGTAGTAGCACTGAAGCTTTCTTT.

The chain is built from TRBV5-1 and TRBJ2-7; the match to TRBD1 covers 7 bases. The germline V gene encodes CDR1 SGHRS and CDR2 YFSETQ. There are 16 residues in the CDR3. V shed 0 bases and J 5 bases; nucleotides not matched to a gene: 11. CDR3 DNA sequence: TGCGCCAGCAGCTTGGTGGGTTCGGACAGGCAGAACGAGCAGTACTTC. It specifies CASSLVGSDRQNEQYF.

V is TRBV5-1 and J is TRBJ2-7; TRBD2 matches 10 bases. V lost 4 bases to trimming and J lost 6 bases; unmatched junction nucleotides: 7. From germline, CDR1 is SGHRS and CDR2 YFSETQ. The CDR3 is 14 residues long. CDR3 loop: CASSISGGPAEQYF. CDR3 DNA sequence: TGCGCCAGCAGCATTAGCGGGGGGCCTGCCGAGCAGTACTTC. Full variable domain (rest looked up from reference TRBV5-1 and TRBJ2-7): KAGVTQTPRYLIKTRGQQVTLSCSPISGHRSVSWYQQTPGQGLQFLFEYFSETQRNKGNFPGRFSGRQFSNSRSEMNVSTLELGDSALYLCASSISGGPAEQYFGPGTRLTVT.

The chain carries TRBV27 and TRBJ2-3, with 11 bases identical to TRBD2. Losses at the gene ends were 5 bases for V and 0 bases for J; bases not matched to a gene: 4. The CDR3 has 16 residues. In germline, CDR1 is MNHEY, CDR2 SMNVEV (reference sequence). CDR3 nucleotides: TGTGCCAGCAGTCCACGACTAGCGGGGAGCACAGATACGCAGTATTTT. It translates to CASSPRLAGSTDTQYF.

V and J are TRBV28 and TRBJ2-7, with 7 bases identical to TRBD1. V shed 3 bases, J shed 3 bases, and the junction held 5 bases outside the gene matches. The CDR3 is 14 amino acids. Germline values: CDR1 MDHEN, CDR2 SYDVKM. The CDR3 loop reads CASSFRQGFYEQYF. The CDR3 bases are TGTGCCAGCAGTTTTCGACAGGGATTCTACGAGCAGTACTTC.

The genes are TRBV27 and TRBJ1-2; 7 positions match TRBD1. The CDR3 is 13 amino acids. Germline CDR1 and CDR2: MNHEY and SMNVEV (reference sequence). Trimming at V came to 5 bases and at J to 3 bases, leaving 3 bases not matched to a gene. The CDR3: CASSTGVDYGYTF. CDR3 DNA sequence: TGTGCCAGCAGTACAGGGGTAGACTATGGCTACACCTTC.

The chain employs TRBV4-2 and TRBJ2-5; 9 positions agree with TRBD2. J was trimmed by 5 bases and V by 2 bases; bases with no gene match: 12. The CDR3 consists of 17 residues. Germline CDR1 reads LGHNA; CDR2 reads YNFKEQ. The DNA of the CDR3 is TGTGCCAGCAGCCAAATGGGGGTAGCGGGAGTCCGGGAGACCCAGTACTTC. This sequence encodes CASSQMGVAGVRETQYF.

V and J are TRBV9 and TRBJ2-1; unclear D gene. CDR3 size: 12 residues. Per the germline V gene, CDR1 is SGDLS and CDR2 is YYNGEE. Trimming stripped 4 bases from V and 8 bases from J, with 10 bases between. The CDR3 DNA reads TGTGCCAGCAGCTCCACTTGGTATGAGCAGTTCTTC. Amino acids: CASSSTWYEQFF.

This rearrangement joins TRBV5-1 to TRBJ2-5, with 8 bases that match TRBD2. There are 15 residues in the CDR3. The J segment lost 1 base and the V segment lost 4 bases, leaving 6 bases of the junction unmatched. CDR1 is SGHRS, CDR2 YFSETQ, per germline. Written as DNA, the CDR3 is TGCGCCAGCAGCAGCAGCGGGGGCGTCCAAGAGACCCAGTACTTC. Translated: CASSSSGGVQETQYF.

The CDR3 spells CASSLGRTGGAQYF. CDR3 coding DNA: TGTGCCAGCAGCTTAGGACGGACCGGGGGGGCCCAGTACTTC. The chain couples TRBV7-2 to TRBJ2-5; TRBD2 matches at 8 bases. Germline V lookup: CDR1 SGHTA, CDR2 FQGNSA. The CDR3 contains 14 residues. The junction had 7 bases not matched to a gene; V was cut back by 1 base and J by 9 bases.

This clone has only one observation. The gene calls are TRBV6-5 and TRBJ1-2; 8 nucleotides match TRBD1. The CDR3 sequence is 14 residues long. Germline V gives CDR1 MNHEY, CDR2 SVGAGI. With 7 bases clipped from V and 2 bases from J, the junction kept 6 bases outside the gene matches. The CDR3 reads CASTRGPSNYGYTF. CDR3 nucleotides: TGTGCCAGCACCAGGGGGCCGTCGAACTATGGCTACACCTTC.

As regards this clone: This same CDR3 is encoded by further DNA sequences in the sample. The chain combines TRBV29-1 with TRBJ2-5, with TRBD1 identical over 7 bases. Germline trimming cut 5 bases from V and 2 bases from J; bases unmatched to any gene: 2. There are 12 residues in the CDR3. Germline V CDR1 and CDR2: SQVTM, ANQGSEA. The CDR3 sequence is CSVSQGQETQYF. CDR3 bases: TGCAGCGTTTCACAGGGGCAAGAGACCCAGTACTTC. Looking up the rest from reference TRBV29-1 and TRBJ2-5 gives the full variable domain: SAVISQKPSRDICQRGTSLTIQCQVDSQVTMMFWYRQQPGQSLTLIATANQGSEATYESGFVIDKFPISRPNLTFSTLTVSNMSPEDSSIYLCSVSQGQETQYFGPGTRLLVL.

V and J are TRBV6-2 or TRBV6-3 and TRBJ1-2, with D tentatively TRBD1 (5 bases). The CDR3 totals 15 residues. Per the germline V gene, CDR1 is MNHEY and CDR2 is SVGEGT. Trimming took off 6 bases at V and 2 bases at J, with 16 bases between the two ends. CDR3 protein: CASSPQGGTNYGYTF. CDR3 bases: TGTGCCAGCAGCCCGCAGGGTGGCACAAACTATGGCTACACCTTC.

V gene TRBV4-1 combines with J gene TRBJ2-1; possible D gene TRBD1, 6 bases. The CDR3 totals 15 residues. V lost 0 bases, J lost 9 bases, and 15 bases lay in between. Germline V CDR1 and CDR2: MGHRA, YSYEKL. The CDR3 nucleotides read TGCGCCAGCAGCCAAGACAGGGGTCGGTTGAGTGAGCAGTTCTTC. Amino acid sequence: CASSQDRGRLSEQFF.

The CDR3 loop is CATSDPDRGPPYNEQFF. The CDR3 DNA follows: TGTGCCACCAGTGATCCCGACAGGGGGCCTCCCTACAATGAGCAGTTCTTC. This chain links TRBV24-1 with TRBJ2-1; TRBD1 matches 10 bases. CDR1 and CDR2 from the germline V gene are KGHDR and SFDVKD. The V gene end was trimmed by 3 bases and the J gene end by 2 bases; junction bases not matched to a gene: 6. The CDR3 spans 17 residues.

V gene TRBV14 combines with J gene TRBJ2-2, with 9 positions matching TRBD1. CDR3 length: 15 amino acids. Losses at the gene ends were 2 bases for V and 5 bases for J; bases not matched to a gene: 3. CDR1 is SGHDN and CDR2 is FVKESK in the germline V gene. The CDR3 loop is CASSQNRGRTGELFF. The CDR3 nucleotides are TGTGCCAGCAGCCAAAACAGGGGGCGGACCGGGGAGCTGTTTTTT.

The rearrangement uses TRBV5-1 and TRBJ2-7; D gene unclear. This CDR3 region has 16 residues. The germline V gene encodes CDR1 SGHRS and CDR2 YFSETQ. V dropped 0 bases and J dropped 2 bases, with 15 bases sitting between them. The CDR3 loop reads CASSLGLGAPTYEQYF. CDR3 nucleotides: TGCGCCAGCAGCTTGGGACTCGGTGCGCCCACCTACGAGCAGTACTTC.

The J gene is TRBJ2-7, the V gene TRBV20-1; TRBD2 matches at 8 bases. Per germline, CDR1 DFQATT and CDR2 SNEGSKA (reference sequence). CDR3 length equals 13 residues. Trimming cost V 3 bases and J 2 bases; bases outside gene matches: 3. The CDR3 reads CSASLAGTYEQYF. CDR3 bases: TGCAGTGCTAGTCTAGCGGGCACCTACGAGCAGTACTTC.

The chain combines TRBV6-1 with TRBJ1-6; D gene ambiguous. This CDR3 contains 15 residues. The V end lost 3 bases, the J end lost 4 bases, and 10 bases lay between the germline ends. Germline assignment: CDR1 MNHNS and CDR2 SASEGT. In DNA, the CDR3 is TGTGCCAGCAGTGATCTTGCAGGATATAATTCACCCCTCCACTTT. Translated, it gives CASSDLAGYNSPLHF.

This clone has a single count. The chain employs TRBV6-2 or TRBV6-3 and TRBJ1-1; D gene uncertain. Trimming left V 7 bases short and J 6 bases short, with 24 bases between. The CDR3 contains 16 residues. CDR1 and CDR2 from the germline V gene are MNHEY and SVGEGT. In nucleotides, the CDR3 is TGTGCCAGCACCCCACCCATGAGTACTAGGGCCGCTGAAGCTTTCTTT. Its protein is CASTPPMSTRAAEAFF.

This chain joins TRBV24-1 and TRBJ1-1, with no clear D. The CDR3 consists of 17 residues. Trimming cost V 4 bases and J 1 base, with 18 bases left between them. In germline, CDR1 is KGHDR, CDR2 SFDVKD. The CDR3 nucleotides are TGTGCCACCAGTGACCCTAGATCGCGGAGGACGAACACTGAAGCTTTCTTT. It translates to CATSDPRSRRTNTEAFF.

DNA of the CDR3: TGTGCCAGTAGCGTAGGGACTAGCGGAACCTACGAGCAGTACTTC. Translated: CASSVGTSGTYEQYF. The J gene is TRBJ2-7, the V gene TRBV19; 11 bases are shared with TRBD2. The CDR3 spans 15 residues. After removal of 6 bases from V and 2 bases from J, the junction contained 6 bases not matched to a gene. Germline CDR1 reads LNHDA; CDR2 reads SQIVND (reference sequence).

The V and J genes are TRBV11-3 and TRBJ2-5, with D hard to call. From germline, CDR1 is SGHNT and CDR2 YENEEA. The CDR3 is 13 amino acids. V was shortened by 1 base and J by 4 bases, with 7 bases between the two germline ends. CDR3 coding DNA: TGTGCCAGCAGCTTAGGGTACGGAGAGACCCAGTACTTC. Translating it yields CASSLGYGETQYF.